This T cell receptor beta chain was profiled in a study of shared clonotypes between healthy human individuals. The CDR3 loop spans 14 amino acids. V was pared by 5 bases and J by 6 bases, with 15 bases between. Germline values: CDR1 SGHVS, CDR2 FNYEAQ. Naive CD45RA+ and memory CD45RA-negative subsets were split from CD4+ cells. Only in-frame clones appear in the TCRdb table, and some are missing; sequencing was by immunoSEQ multiplex PCR. The data show under 1,100,000 clones, under 80% seen once. The source material was memory CD4+ T cells sorted from blood. Subset meaning: CD45RA-negative fraction. The TCR originated in a man aged 18 to 30 in good health. This rearrangement joins TRBV7-6 to TRBJ2-3; a weak D match, TRBD2 (5 bases). CDR3 bases: TGTGCCAGCAGCCGTCCACTAGAGAGGGATACGCAGTATTTT. This encodes CASSRPLERDTQYF.